The present TCR beta chain was sequenced within a study of tumor and adjacent non-tumor tissue in lung cancer. Study at large: Patients comprised about a dozen adenocarcinoma, a couple of squamous cell carcinoma and 1 small cell lung cancer.

A modified ARM-PCR protocol with three rounds of nested PCR amplified TCRbeta. Using its own MiXCR run on the multiplex PCR reads, TCRdb lists one record per CDR3 protein. Of 120,000 or so distinct CDR3 sequences listed, about 66% were seen once; the top ten hold roughly 13%. In this sample, this clonotype turned up many times. The antigen remains undetermined. This sample's RNA came from whole unsorted tissue. Chemotherapy-naive patients with new lung cancer underwent thoracic surgery in China, August–November 2014. Findings and limits, study-wide: Top 100 clones took a larger repertoire share in normal lung.

This CDR3 has 15 amino acids. Germline CDR1 and CDR2: MRHNA and SNTAGT. The trim removed 4 bases at V and 4 bases at J, leaving 6 bases unmatched. This chain links TRBV6-4 with TRBJ2-3; TRBD2 aligns across 9 bases. What was sequenced was lung tumor tissue. This TCR came from a man aged 25-45 years with non-small cell lung cancer. For the CDR3, the DNA is TGTGCCAGCAGTGTGGCGGGGGGGCGCGCAGATACGCAGTATTTT. Translation: CASSVAGGRADTQYF.